The clone carrying this TCR beta chain was seen a single time. What it binds is unknown. The CDR3 is 16 residues long. CDR1 and CDR2 from the germline V gene are SGHRS and YFSETQ. Trimming cost V 5 bases and J 4 bases; bases outside gene matches: 13. Reverse transcription of about 0.45 to 1 ug RNA was carried out with random hexamers. Amplification of TCR beta CDR3 used immunoSEQ multiplex PCR across 54 Vbeta and 13 Jbeta. MiXCR, run by TCRdb on the immunoSEQ multiplex PCR reads, gives a single entry per CDR3 protein. The data contain 200,000 or so distinct CDR3 sequences, nearly 95% of them seen just once; the ten biggest clones take up under 0.095%. This record comes from a study of CD8 T cells in Susac syndrome. Study-level findings and limits: As the study acknowledged, the number of individuals in its TCR sequencing and HLA analysis was relatively small.

TEMRA cells were enriched by FACS, while CD8+ and CD4+ T cells were obtained through a negative isolation that was performed magnetically. Specimen: CD4+ T cells from PBMCs. The rearrangement links TRBV5-1 to TRBJ2-5; 8 bases line up with TRBD1. The clonotype comes from a human donor with multiple sclerosis. CDR3 loop: CASRTGTGTGRETQYF. CDR3 bases: TGCGCCAGCAGAACCGGTACCGGGACAGGTCGAGAGACCCAGTACTTC. The full variable domain, its missing parts supplied by reference TRBV5-1 and TRBJ2-5, is KAGVTQTPRYLIKTRGQQVTLSCSPISGHRSVSWYQQTPGQGLQFLFEYFSETQRNKGNFPGRFSGRQFSNSRSEMNVSTLELGDSALYLCASRTGTGTGRETQYFGPGTRLLVL.